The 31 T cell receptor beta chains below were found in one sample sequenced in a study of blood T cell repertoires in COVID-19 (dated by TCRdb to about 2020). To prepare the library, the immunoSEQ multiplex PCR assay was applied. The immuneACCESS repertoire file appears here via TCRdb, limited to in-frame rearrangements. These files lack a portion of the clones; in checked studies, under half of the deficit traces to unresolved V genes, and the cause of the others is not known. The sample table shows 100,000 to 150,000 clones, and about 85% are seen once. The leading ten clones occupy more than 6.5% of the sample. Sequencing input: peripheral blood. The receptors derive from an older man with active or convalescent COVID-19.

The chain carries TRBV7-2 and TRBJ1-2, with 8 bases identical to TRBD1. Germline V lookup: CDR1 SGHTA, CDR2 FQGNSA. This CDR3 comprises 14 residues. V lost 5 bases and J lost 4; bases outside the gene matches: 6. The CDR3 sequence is CASSLTGTGYGYTF. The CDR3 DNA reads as TGTGCCAGCAGCCTAACCGGGACAGGCTATGGCTACACCTTC.

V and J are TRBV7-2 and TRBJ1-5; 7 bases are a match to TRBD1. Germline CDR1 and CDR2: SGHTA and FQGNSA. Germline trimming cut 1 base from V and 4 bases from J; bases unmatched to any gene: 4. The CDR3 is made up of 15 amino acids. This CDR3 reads CASSLGQGENQPQHF. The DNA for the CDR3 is TGTGCCAGCAGCTTAGGGCAGGGGGAGAATCAGCCCCAGCATTTT.

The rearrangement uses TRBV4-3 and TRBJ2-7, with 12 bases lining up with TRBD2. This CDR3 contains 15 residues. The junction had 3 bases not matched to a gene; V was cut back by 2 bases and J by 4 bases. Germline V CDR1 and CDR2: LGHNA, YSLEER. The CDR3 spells CASSQLAGGPYEQYF. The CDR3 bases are TGCGCCAGCAGCCAACTAGCGGGAGGGCCGTACGAGCAGTACTTC.

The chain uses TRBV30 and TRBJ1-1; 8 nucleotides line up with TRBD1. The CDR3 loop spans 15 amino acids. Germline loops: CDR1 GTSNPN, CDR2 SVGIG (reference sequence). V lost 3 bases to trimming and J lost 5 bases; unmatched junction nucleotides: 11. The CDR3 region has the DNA TGTGCCTGGAGGGTCCCCGGGACAGGCGGAACTGAAGCTTTCTTT. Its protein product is CAWRVPGTGGTEAFF.

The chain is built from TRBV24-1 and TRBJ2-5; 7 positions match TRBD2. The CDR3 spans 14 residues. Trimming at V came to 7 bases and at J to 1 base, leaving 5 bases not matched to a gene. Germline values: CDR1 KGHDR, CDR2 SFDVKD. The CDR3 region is CATSQASGQETQYF. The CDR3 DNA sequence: TGTGCCACCAGCCAAGCTAGCGGCCAAGAGACCCAGTACTTC.

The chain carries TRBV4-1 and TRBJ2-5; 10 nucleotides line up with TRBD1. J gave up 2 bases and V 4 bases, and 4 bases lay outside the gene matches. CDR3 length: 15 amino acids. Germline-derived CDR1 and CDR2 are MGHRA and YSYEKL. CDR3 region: CASSREDRGQETQYF. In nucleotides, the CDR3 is TGCGCCAGCAGCCGGGAGGACAGGGGGCAAGAGACCCAGTACTTC.

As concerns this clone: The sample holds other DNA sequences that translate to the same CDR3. The CDR3 DNA reads TGTGCCAGCATGACGACTAGTACAGATACGCAGTATTTT. Amino acids: CASMTTSTDTQYF. The chain recombines TRBV2 with TRBJ2-3, with D tentatively TRBD2 (6 bases). Between the trimmed V and J ends, which lost 7 bases and 3 bases, there was a span of 11 bases. Germline CDR1 reads SNHLY; CDR2 reads FYNNEI. This CDR3 is built from 13 residues.

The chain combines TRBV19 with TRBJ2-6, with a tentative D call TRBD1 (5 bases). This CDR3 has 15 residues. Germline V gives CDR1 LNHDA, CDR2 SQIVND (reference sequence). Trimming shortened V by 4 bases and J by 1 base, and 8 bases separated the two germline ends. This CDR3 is CASSRQGSGANVLTF. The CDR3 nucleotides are TGTGCCAGTAGTAGGCAGGGATCTGGGGCCAACGTCCTGACTTTC.

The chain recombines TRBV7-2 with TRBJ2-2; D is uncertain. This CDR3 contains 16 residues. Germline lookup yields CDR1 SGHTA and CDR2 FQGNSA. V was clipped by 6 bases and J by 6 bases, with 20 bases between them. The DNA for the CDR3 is TGTGCCAGCAGTCTCGGAGCGTTGCTCCGGTCCGGGGAGCTGTTTTTT. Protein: CASSLGALLRSGELFF. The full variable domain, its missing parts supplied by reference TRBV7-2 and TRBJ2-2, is GAGVSQSPSNKVTEKGKDVELRCDPISGHTALYWYRQSLGQGLEFLIYFQGNSAPDKSGLPSDRFSAERTGGSVSTLTIQRTQQEDSAVYLCASSLGALLRSGELFFGEGSRLTVL.

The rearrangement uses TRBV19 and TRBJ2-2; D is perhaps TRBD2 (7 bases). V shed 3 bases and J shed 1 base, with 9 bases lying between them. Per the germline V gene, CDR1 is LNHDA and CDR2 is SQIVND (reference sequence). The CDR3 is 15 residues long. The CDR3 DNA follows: TGTGCCAGTAGTATGGGGGGGCGGAACACCGGGGAGCTGTTTTTT. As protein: CASSMGGRNTGELFF. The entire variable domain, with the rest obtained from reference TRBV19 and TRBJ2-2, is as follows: DGGITQSPKYLFRKEGQNVTLSCEQNLNHDAMYWYRQDPGQGLRLIYYSQIVNDFQKGDIAEGYSVSREKKESFPLTVTSAQKNPTAFYLCASSMGGRNTGELFFGEGSRLTVL.

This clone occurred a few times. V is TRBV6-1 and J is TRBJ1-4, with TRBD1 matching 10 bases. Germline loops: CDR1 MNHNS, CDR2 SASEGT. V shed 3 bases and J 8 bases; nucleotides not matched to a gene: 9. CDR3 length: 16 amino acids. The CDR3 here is CASSEGKGTGDEKLFF. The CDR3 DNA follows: TGTGCCAGCAGTGAGGGGAAGGGGACAGGGGACGAAAAACTGTTTTTT.

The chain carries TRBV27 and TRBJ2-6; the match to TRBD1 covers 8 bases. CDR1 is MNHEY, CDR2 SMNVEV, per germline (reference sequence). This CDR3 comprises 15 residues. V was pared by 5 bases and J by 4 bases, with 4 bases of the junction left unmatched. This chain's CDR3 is CASSPGDRGANVLTF. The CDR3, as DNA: TGTGCCAGCAGTCCAGGGGACAGGGGGGCCAACGTCCTGACTTTC.

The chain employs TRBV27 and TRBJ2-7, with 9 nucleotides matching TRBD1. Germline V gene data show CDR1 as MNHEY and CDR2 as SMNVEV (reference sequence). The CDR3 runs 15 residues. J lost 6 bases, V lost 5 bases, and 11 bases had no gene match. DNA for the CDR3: TGTGCCAGCAGTCCTAATCCGGGACAGGGTTTCGAGCAGTACTTC. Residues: CASSPNPGQGFEQYF.

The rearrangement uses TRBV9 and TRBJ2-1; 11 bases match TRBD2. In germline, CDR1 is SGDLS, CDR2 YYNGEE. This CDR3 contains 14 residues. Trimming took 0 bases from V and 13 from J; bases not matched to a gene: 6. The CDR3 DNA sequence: TGTGCCAGCAGCGTAGGCCTAGCGGGGGGTCCTCAGTTCTTC. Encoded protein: CASSVGLAGGPQFF.

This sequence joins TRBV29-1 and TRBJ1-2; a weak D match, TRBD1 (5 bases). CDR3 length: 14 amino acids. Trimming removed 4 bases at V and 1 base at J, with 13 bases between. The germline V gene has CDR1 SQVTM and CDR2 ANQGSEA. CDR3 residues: CSVAQGTFNYGYTF. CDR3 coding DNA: TGCAGCGTTGCCCAGGGAACCTTTAACTATGGCTACACCTTC.

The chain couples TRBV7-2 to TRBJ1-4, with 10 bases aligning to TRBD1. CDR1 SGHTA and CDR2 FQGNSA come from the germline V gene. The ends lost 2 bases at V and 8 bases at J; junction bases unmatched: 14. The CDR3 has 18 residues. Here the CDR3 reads CASSLYLSGTGVLEKLFF. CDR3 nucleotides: TGTGCCAGCAGCTTATATCTATCGGGGACAGGGGTTTTGGAAAAACTGTTTTTT.

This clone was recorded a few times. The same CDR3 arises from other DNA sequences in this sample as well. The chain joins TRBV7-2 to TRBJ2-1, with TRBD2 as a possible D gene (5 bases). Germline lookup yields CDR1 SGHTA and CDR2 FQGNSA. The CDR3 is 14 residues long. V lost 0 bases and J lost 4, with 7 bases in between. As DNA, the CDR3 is TGTGCCAGCAGCTTAGCCCCGGGGTACAATGAGCAGTTCTTC. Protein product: CASSLAPGYNEQFF.

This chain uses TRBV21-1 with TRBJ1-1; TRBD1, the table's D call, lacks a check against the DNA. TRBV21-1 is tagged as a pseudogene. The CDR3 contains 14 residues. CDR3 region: CASLDRGWDTEAFF. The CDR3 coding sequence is TGTGCCAGCCTGGACAGGGGGTGGGACACTGAAGCTTTCTTT.

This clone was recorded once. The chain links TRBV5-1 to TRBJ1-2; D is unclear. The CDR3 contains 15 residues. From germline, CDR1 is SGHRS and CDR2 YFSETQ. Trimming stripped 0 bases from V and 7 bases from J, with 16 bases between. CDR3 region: CASSLASGTIFGYTF. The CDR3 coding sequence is TGCGCCAGCAGCTTGGCGTCAGGCACCATCTTTGGCTACACCTTC. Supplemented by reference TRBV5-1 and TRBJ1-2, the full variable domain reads KAGVTQTPRYLIKTRGQQVTLSCSPISGHRSVSWYQQTPGQGLQFLFEYFSETQRNKGNFPGRFSGRQFSNSRSEMNVSTLELGDSALYLCASSLASGTIFGYTFGSGTRLTVV.

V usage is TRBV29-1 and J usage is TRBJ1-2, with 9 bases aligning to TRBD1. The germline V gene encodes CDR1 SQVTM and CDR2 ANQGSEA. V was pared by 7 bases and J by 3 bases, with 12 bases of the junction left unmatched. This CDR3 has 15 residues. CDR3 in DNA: TGCAGCGCCTACGGGACAGGGAGCGAGTACTATGGCTACACCTTC. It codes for CSAYGTGSEYYGYTF.

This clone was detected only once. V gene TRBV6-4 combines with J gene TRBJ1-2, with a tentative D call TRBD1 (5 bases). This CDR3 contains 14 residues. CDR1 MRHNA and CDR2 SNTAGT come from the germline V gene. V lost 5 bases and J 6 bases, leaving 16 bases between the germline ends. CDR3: CASSRRGGFDGYTF. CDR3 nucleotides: TGTGCCAGCAGTAGGAGGGGAGGATTTGATGGCTACACCTTC.

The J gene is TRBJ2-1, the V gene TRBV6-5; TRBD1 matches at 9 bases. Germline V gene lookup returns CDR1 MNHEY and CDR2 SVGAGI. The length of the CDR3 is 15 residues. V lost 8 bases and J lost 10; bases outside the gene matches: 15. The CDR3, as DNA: TGTGCCAGCGAAAGGGACAGGGTAAAAGGCAGCGAGCAGTTCTTC. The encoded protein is CASERDRVKGSEQFF.

The chain's CDR3 is CASSTTANSPLHF. Here the CDR3 DNA reads TGTGCCAGTAGTACCACAGCAAATTCACCCCTCCACTTT. The rearrangement joins TRBV19 to TRBJ1-6; D gene uncertain. V lost 4 bases, J lost 7 bases, and 8 bases lay in between. The germline V gene has CDR1 LNHDA and CDR2 SQIVND (reference sequence). This CDR3 has 13 residues.

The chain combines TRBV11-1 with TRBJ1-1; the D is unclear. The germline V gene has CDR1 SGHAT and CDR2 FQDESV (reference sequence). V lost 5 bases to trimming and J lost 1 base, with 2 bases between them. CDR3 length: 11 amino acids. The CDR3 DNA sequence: TGTGCCAGCAGCCAGAACACTGAAGCTTTCTTT. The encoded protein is CASSQNTEAFF. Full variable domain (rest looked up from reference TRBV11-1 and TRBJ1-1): EAEVAQSPRYKITEKSQAVAFWCDPISGHATLYWYRQILGQGPELLVQFQDESVVDDSQLPKDRFSAERLKGVDSTLKIQPAELGDSAMYLCASSQNTEAFFGQGTRLTVV.

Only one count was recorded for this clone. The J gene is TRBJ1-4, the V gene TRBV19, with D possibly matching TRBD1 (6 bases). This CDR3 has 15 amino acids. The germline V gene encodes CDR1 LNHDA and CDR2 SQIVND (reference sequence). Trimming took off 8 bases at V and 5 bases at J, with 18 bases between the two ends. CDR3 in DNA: TGTGCCAGTCGTCCAATGGCCAGGGGAAATGAAAAACTGTTTTTT. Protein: CASRPMARGNEKLFF.

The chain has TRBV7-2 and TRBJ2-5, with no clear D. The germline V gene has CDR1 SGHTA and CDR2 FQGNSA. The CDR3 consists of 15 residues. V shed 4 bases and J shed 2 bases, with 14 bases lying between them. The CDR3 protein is CASSSQRRSQETQYF. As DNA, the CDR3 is TGTGCCAGCAGCTCCCAGCGAAGGTCACAAGAGACCCAGTACTTC.

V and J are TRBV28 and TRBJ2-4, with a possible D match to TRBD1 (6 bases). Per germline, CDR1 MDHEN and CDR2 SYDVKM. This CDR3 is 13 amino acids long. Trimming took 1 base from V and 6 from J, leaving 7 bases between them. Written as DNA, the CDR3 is TGTGCCAGCAGTTTATTACAGGGAAACATTCAGTACTTC. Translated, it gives CASSLLQGNIQYF.

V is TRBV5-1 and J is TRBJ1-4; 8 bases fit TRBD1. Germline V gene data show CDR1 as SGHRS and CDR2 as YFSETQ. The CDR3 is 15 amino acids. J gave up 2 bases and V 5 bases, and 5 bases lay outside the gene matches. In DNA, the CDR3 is TGCGCCAGCAGAACAGGGGGAACGACTAATGAAAAACTGTTTTTT. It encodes CASRTGGTTNEKLFF.

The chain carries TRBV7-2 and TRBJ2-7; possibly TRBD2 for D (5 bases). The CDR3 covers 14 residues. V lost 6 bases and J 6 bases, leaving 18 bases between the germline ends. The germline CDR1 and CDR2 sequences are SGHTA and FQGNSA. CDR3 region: CASRPSSYEGEQYF. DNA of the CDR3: TGTGCCAGCAGACCTTCCTCATATGAGGGCGAGCAGTACTTC.

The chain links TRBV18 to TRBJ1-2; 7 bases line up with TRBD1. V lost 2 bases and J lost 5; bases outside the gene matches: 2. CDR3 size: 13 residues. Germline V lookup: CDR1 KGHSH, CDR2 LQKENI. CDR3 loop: CASSPETGYGYTF. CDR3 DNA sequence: TGTGCCAGCTCACCAGAGACAGGGTATGGCTACACCTTC.

The CDR3 region has the DNA TGTGCCAGCAGTGAAGCAGGGAGCTCTGGAAACACCATATATTTT. Translated, it gives CASSEAGSSGNTIYF. V and J are TRBV6-1 and TRBJ1-3; D gene unclear. The CDR3 contains 15 residues. V was shortened by 0 bases and J by 0 bases, with 6 bases between the two germline ends. Germline V lookup: CDR1 MNHNS, CDR2 SASEGT.